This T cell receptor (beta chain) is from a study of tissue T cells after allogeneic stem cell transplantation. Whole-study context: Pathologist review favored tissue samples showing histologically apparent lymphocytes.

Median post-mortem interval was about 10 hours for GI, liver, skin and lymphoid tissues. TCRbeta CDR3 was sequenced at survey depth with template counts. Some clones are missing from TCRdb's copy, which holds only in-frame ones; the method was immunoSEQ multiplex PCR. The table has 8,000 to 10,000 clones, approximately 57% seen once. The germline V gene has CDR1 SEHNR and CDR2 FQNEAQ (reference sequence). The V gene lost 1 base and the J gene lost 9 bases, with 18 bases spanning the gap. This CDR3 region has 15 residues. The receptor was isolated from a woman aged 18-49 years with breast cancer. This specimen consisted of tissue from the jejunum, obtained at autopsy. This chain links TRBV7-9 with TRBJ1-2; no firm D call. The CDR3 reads CASSLDAAQSISYTF. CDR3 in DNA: TGTGCCAGCAGCTTAGACGCGGCCCAATCGATAAGCTACACCTTC.